This TCR beta chain appears in the sequencing data of a study of blood T cells in healthy people across ages. At the level of the study: Using template switching, researchers captured about one barcoded beta molecule for each two T cells.

Sample-barcoded 5' priming and a J-beta primer mix drove a second PCR of about 6 to 11 cycles. Each sample provided no less than 2.5 million CDR3-containing paired-end reads. TCRdb processed the 5' RACE reads anew with MiXCR; each CDR3 protein has one entry. The sample has around 870,000 distinct CDR3 sequences, 29% seen once. Ten or more counts support this clonotype. Its antigen is still unknown. Broader study findings: Considered underestimates were the diversity estimates obtained from one million T cells.

Sequencing used blood. The origin of this receptor is a woman aged 80 or older in good health.

The CDR3 DNA follows: TGTGCCAGCAGTCCATATTTGACGGGACTAGCATCAGGAGATACGCAGTATTTT. Translated: CASSPYLTGLASGDTQYF. V gene TRBV7-2 combines with J gene TRBJ2-3, with 9 bases identical to TRBD2. Germline CDR1 reads SGHTA; CDR2 reads FQGNSA. There are 18 residues in the CDR3. The J segment lost 5 bases and the V segment lost 6 bases, leaving 18 bases of the junction unmatched.